This TCR beta chain was retrieved from a study of T cell repertoires in cytomegalovirus infection. TCRdb re-called the reads with MiXCR, one entry per CDR3 protein. This sample carries a few hundred thousand distinct CDR3 sequences, 25% to 30% of them seen once, and the ten largest clones take about 19%. There are a few counts of this clonotype. The antigen remains undetermined. This clonotype was obtained from a human donor in good health (CMV status not recorded). Some clones in this sample may be carry-over from other donors' samples. The source material was cultured PBMCs, sampled from culture after CMV antigen stimulation.

The CDR3 DNA sequence: TGTGCCAGCAGCCCGGACAGTCGTTTCTCTGGAAACACCATATATTTT. Protein: CASSPDSRFSGNTIYF. This rearrangement joins TRBV7-2 to TRBJ1-3; possible D gene TRBD1, 6 bases. CDR1 SGHTA and CDR2 FQGNSA come from the germline V gene. The CDR3 consists of 16 residues. With 5 bases removed from V and 0 bases from J, the gap between germline ends came to 14 bases. The full variable domain, rest sourced from reference TRBV7-2 and TRBJ1-3, is GAGVSQSPSNKVTEKGKDVELRCDPISGHTALYWYRQSLGQGLEFLIYFQGNSAPDKSGLPSDRFSAERTGGSVSTLTIQRTQQEDSAVYLCASSPDSRFSGNTIYFGEGSWLTVV.